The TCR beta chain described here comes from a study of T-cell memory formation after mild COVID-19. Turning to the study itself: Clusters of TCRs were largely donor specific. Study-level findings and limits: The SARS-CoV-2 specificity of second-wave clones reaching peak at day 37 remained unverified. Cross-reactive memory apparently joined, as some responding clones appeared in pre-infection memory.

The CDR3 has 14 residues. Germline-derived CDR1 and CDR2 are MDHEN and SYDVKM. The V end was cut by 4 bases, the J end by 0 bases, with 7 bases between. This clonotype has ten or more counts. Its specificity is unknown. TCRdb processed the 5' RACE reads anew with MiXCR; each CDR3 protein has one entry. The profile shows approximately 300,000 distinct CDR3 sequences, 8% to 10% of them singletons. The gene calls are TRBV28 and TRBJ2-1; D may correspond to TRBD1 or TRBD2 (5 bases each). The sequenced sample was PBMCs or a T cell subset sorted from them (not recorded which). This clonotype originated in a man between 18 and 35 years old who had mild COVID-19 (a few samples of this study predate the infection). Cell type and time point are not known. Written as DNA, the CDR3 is TGTGCCAGCAGTTCAGGGACCTCCTACAATGAGCAGTTCTTC. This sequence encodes CASSSGTSYNEQFF.